The 21 T cell receptor beta chains listed next were all sequenced from one sample in a study of spatial heterogeneity in lung cancer. From the 5' RACE reads, TCRdb called clonotypes with MiXCR, one entry per CDR3 protein. Here the sample spans 2,700 or so distinct CDR3 sequences, about 1.5% being singletons. The time point denotes: sample taken at primary tumor resection. These TCRs' antigens remain unknown. Study-level points and caveats: Within tumors, counts of expanded alpha and beta TCRs tracked tumor mutation counts.

The specimen was lung tumor tissue, collected at surgery. The receptors derive from a male donor with early-stage non-small cell lung cancer.

This clonotype is labeled medium-sized. The genes are TRBV3-1 and TRBJ2-6; 7 bases agree with TRBD2. Germline V CDR1 and CDR2: LGHDT, YNNKEL (reference sequence). The CDR3 loop spans 18 amino acids. After removal of 4 bases from V and 0 bases from J, the junction contained 9 bases not matched to a gene. The CDR3 is CASSRREGFGSGANVLTF. CDR3 sequence (DNA): TGTGCCAGCAGCCGGAGGGAGGGGTTCGGCTCTGGGGCCAACGTCCTGACTTTC.

This clonotype is deemed medium-sized (0.01 to 0.1%). The chain carries TRBV6-5 and TRBJ1-1, with TRBD1 as a possible D gene (5 bases). This CDR3 has 14 amino acids. Trimming took 0 bases from V and 7 from J, leaving 12 bases between them. CDR1 and CDR2 from the germline V gene are MNHEY and SVGAGI. Here the CDR3 reads CASSYSGGVSEAFF. For the CDR3, the DNA is TGTGCCAGCAGTTACTCGGGAGGGGTTAGTGAAGCTTTCTTT.

In this sample, this clonotype is medium-sized. The chain has TRBV6-1 and TRBJ2-7; D gene unclear. The germline CDR1 and CDR2 sequences are MNHNS and SASEGT. The CDR3 runs 13 residues. Trimming left V 6 bases short and J 5 bases short, with 14 bases between. CDR3 coding DNA: TGTGCCAGCAGCCGGGTGGTTGGCGACGAGCAGTACGTC. Translation gives CASSRVVGDEQYV.

This clonotype is categorized as medium-sized. CDR3 loop: CASSEAGYEQYV. The CDR3 DNA reads TGTGCCAGCAGTGAAGCAGGTTACGAGCAGTACGTC. V is TRBV6-1 and J is TRBJ2-7; D unresolved. Germline V CDR1 and CDR2: MNHNS, SASEGT. This CDR3 region has 12 residues. The V gene lost 0 bases and the J gene lost 4 bases, with 4 bases spanning the gap.

This clonotype was picked up many times. The V and J genes are TRBV6-5 and TRBJ2-7; TRBD1 matches 8 bases. The germline gives CDR1 MNHEY, CDR2 SVGAGI. V was pared by 6 bases and J by 6 bases, with 10 bases of the junction left unmatched. This CDR3 contains 14 residues. The CDR3 spells CASRNAGGSLEQYF. The CDR3 region has the DNA TGTGCCAGCAGGAACGCAGGGGGCTCGCTCGAGCAGTACTTC.

At least ten counts were recorded for this clonotype. The chain recombines TRBV11-2 with TRBJ1-2; TRBD1 matches at 7 bases. The germline V gene has CDR1 SGHAT and CDR2 FQNNGV. The ends lost 2 bases at V and 9 bases at J; junction bases unmatched: 6. This CDR3 has 13 amino acids. CDR3 sequence: CASSLPRQGSYTF. The CDR3 bases are TGTGCCAGCAGCTTACCCAGACAGGGAAGCTACACCTTC. Full variable domain (missing parts from reference TRBV11-2 and TRBJ1-2): EAGVAQSPRYKIIEKRQSVAFWCNPISGHATLYWYQQILGQGPKLLIQFQNNGVVDDSQLPKDRFSAERLKGVDSTLKIQPAKLEDSAVYLCASSLPRQGSYTFGSGTRLTVV.

In this sample, this clonotype is medium-sized. V is TRBV20-1 and J is TRBJ1-2; D not certain. Trimming removed 4 bases at V and 11 bases at J, with 17 bases between. Germline lookup yields CDR1 DFQATT and CDR2 SNEGSKA (reference sequence). The CDR3 has 12 residues. Here the CDR3 DNA reads TGCAGTGCTACCGGGTCGGTTTCATCTTACACCTTC. Its translation is CSATGSVSSYTF.

This clonotype was observed many times. The chain recombines TRBV6-2 or TRBV6-3 with TRBJ1-1; the D is unclear. The germline CDR1 and CDR2 sequences are MNHEY and SVGEGT. CDR3 length: 14 amino acids. V dropped 3 bases and J dropped 1 base, with 9 bases sitting between them. The CDR3 is CASSYIVENTEAFF. CDR3 bases: TGTGCCAGCAGTTATATTGTGGAGAACACTGAAGCTTTCTTT.

This clonotype was picked up many times. The V gene is TRBV19, the J gene TRBJ2-4, with D unresolved. Germline lookup yields CDR1 LNHDA and CDR2 SQIVND (reference sequence). The V end was cut by 3 bases, the J end by 1 base, with 13 bases between. The CDR3 has 16 residues. The CDR3 protein is CASSIGVGGAKNIQYF. The CDR3 bases are TGTGCCAGTAGTATTGGAGTCGGTGGGGCCAAAAACATTCAGTACTTC.

The table lists this clonotype with many counts. The chain links TRBV19 to TRBJ2-2; either TRBD1 or TRBD2 may fit D (5 bases each). Trimming stripped 5 bases from V and 0 bases from J, with 28 bases between. CDR3 length: 21 residues. CDR1 is LNHDA, CDR2 SQIVND, per germline (reference sequence). The CDR3 DNA sequence: TGTGCCAGTAGTTACCTCAAGGGACGGCGTGAGACGTTCGCGAACACCGGGGAGCTGTTTTTT. Translated: CASSYLKGRRETFANTGELFF.

This clonotype is deemed medium-sized. The chain has TRBV27 and TRBJ1-2; D may be TRBD1 (5 bases). The CDR3 sequence is 14 residues long. CDR1 is MNHEY, CDR2 SMNVEV, per germline (reference sequence). V lost 10 bases and J 4 bases, leaving 19 bases between the germline ends. The CDR3 DNA reads TGTGCCACGAGGGACGGCTCCGTGTCCTATGGCTACACCTTC. Translating gives CATRDGSVSYGYTF.

This clonotype was seen at least ten times. The rearrangement links TRBV24-1 to TRBJ1-2; 7 bases fit TRBD1. The CDR3 is 16 residues long. V shed 4 bases, J shed 6 bases, and the junction held 13 bases outside the gene matches. Germline V gene lookup returns CDR1 KGHDR and CDR2 SFDVKD. The CDR3 nucleotides read TGTGCCACCAGTGACCCACATAGGACAGGTGAAAATGGCTACACCTTC. It translates to CATSDPHRTGENGYTF.

This clonotype was recorded at least ten times. The genes are TRBV27 and TRBJ1-2; maybe TRBD1 (5 bases). V lost 6 bases to trimming and J lost 7 bases, with 15 bases between them. Germline assignment: CDR1 MNHEY and CDR2 SMNVEV (reference sequence). CDR3 length: 13 amino acids. The CDR3 DNA reads TGTGCCAGCAGACGGGGCGAAACGTTTGGCTACACCTTC. Translation: CASRRGETFGYTF.

In this sample, this clonotype is medium-sized. V and J are TRBV27 and TRBJ2-5; 7 nucleotides agree with TRBD2. Trimming removed 3 bases from V and 5 bases from J; junction bases left unmatched: 6. Germline CDR1 reads MNHEY; CDR2 reads SMNVEV (reference sequence). The CDR3 extends over 14 amino acids. CDR3 nucleotides: TGTGCCAGCAGTTTCACGGGGAGGGCCGAGACCCAGTACTTC. Protein product: CASSFTGRAETQYF.

This clonotype is categorized as medium-sized. J is TRBJ2-1 and V is TRBV20-1; 10 bases match TRBD2. The CDR3 runs to 16 residues. The germline V gene encodes CDR1 DFQATT and CDR2 SNEGSKA (reference sequence). Trimming removed 2 bases from V and 1 base from J; junction bases left unmatched: 5. CDR3 protein: CSARPSGGGSYNEQFF. CDR3 in DNA: TGCAGTGCTAGACCCAGCGGGGGGGGTTCCTACAATGAGCAGTTCTTC.

This clonotype ranks as medium-sized. The chain uses TRBV2 and TRBJ2-2; D possibly corresponds to TRBD2 (5 bases). Germline CDR1 reads SNHLY; CDR2 reads FYNNEI. With 5 bases removed from V and 5 bases from J, the gap between germline ends came to 9 bases. The CDR3 sequence is 13 residues long. CDR3 amino acids: CASSFGETGELFF. For the CDR3, the DNA is TGTGCCAGCAGTTTTGGGGAGACCGGGGAGCTGTTTTTT.

The table lists this clonotype with many counts. V gene TRBV29-1 combines with J gene TRBJ2-1; 8 bases fit TRBD1. The CDR3 runs 15 residues. V shed 3 bases and J 4 bases; nucleotides not matched to a gene: 8. The germline V gene encodes CDR1 SQVTM and CDR2 ANQGSEA. CDR3 DNA sequence: TGCAGCGTTGATGGGGAGACAGGGGTATACAATGAGCAGTTCTTC. It encodes CSVDGETGVYNEQFF.

This clonotype is categorized as medium-sized. The chain uses TRBV7-2 and TRBJ2-3; 9 nucleotides align to TRBD2. V trimming: 1 base; J trimming: 0 bases; junction bases outside the gene matches: 5. The CDR3 is 17 amino acids. Germline CDR1 reads SGHTA; CDR2 reads FQGNSA. CDR3 loop: CASSLGLAGPSTDTQYF. CDR3 in DNA: TGTGCCAGCAGCTTAGGTCTAGCGGGGCCTAGCACAGATACGCAGTATTTT.

By share of the sample, this clonotype is medium-sized. This sequence joins TRBV7-6 and TRBJ2-2; D tentatively reads TRBD1 or TRBD2 (5 bases each). Deletions cut 5 bases from V and 6 bases from J, with 13 bases between. The germline V gene encodes CDR1 SGHVS and CDR2 FNYEAQ. The CDR3 consists of 14 residues. The CDR3 DNA follows: TGTGCCAGCAGCCCCCGGGACCTCCCCGGGGAGCTGTTTTTT. Its translation: CASSPRDLPGELFF.

This clonotype was seen at least ten times. CDR3 residues: CASSLAVAALPGEQFF. As DNA, the CDR3 is TGTGCCAGCAGCTTAGCGGTAGCGGCCCTACCAGGTGAGCAGTTCTTC. The rearrangement joins TRBV7-8 to TRBJ2-1; the D gene is possibly TRBD2 (6 bases). CDR1 is SGHVS and CDR2 is FQNEAQ in the germline V gene. The CDR3 is 16 amino acids. With 0 bases removed from V and 9 bases from J, the gap between germline ends came to 18 bases.

This clonotype was seen repeatedly, ten times or more. This chain joins TRBV27 and TRBJ2-1; D remains ambiguous. The CDR3 spans 14 residues. Germline-derived CDR1 and CDR2 are MNHEY and SMNVEV (reference sequence). The V end lost 1 base, the J end lost 11 bases, and 15 bases lay between the germline ends. CDR3 sequence reads: CASSLYTVPGKQFF. CDR3 nucleotide sequence: TGTGCCAGCAGTTTATACACAGTTCCTGGCAAGCAGTTCTTC.